This T cell receptor beta chain derives from a study of primary melanoma T cells and metastatic recurrence. Profiled with immunoSEQ multiplex PCR; TCRdb holds only in-frame clones, not every one. The sample records more than 150 clones, about 82% being singletons. Study-wide results and limits: T-cell fraction reportedly outperformed other histopathological variables added to thickness. A tumor T-cell fraction above 20% appeared protective. Reportedly, T-cell fraction predicted progression-free survival beyond thickness, ulceration, mitoses, age.

Turning to this clone: Its matching antigen is unknown.

The patients had surgically resected primary melanoma at risk of metastatic recurrence. From germline, CDR1 is LNHDA and CDR2 SQIVND (reference sequence). Trimming cost V 3 bases and J 0 bases, with 10 bases left between them. The CDR3 sequence is 15 residues long. Specimen: melanoma tumor tissue. This sequence was found in a human donor with melanoma. The chain couples TRBV19 to TRBJ2-3; D is unresolved. The DNA of the CDR3 is TGTGCCAGTAGTATTTGGGCAGCTAGCACAGATACGCAGTATTTT. The encoded protein is CASSIWAASTDTQYF.